The 26 T cell receptor beta chains below all came from one sample that was sequenced in a study of cytomegalovirus exposure and HLA in healthy donors. This PCR relied on a set of 60 Vbeta primers and 13 Jbeta primers. Using immunoSEQ multiplex PCR, the repertoire was profiled, and TCRdb retains in-frame clones only, with some absent. The table records roughly 100,000 clones, around 80% of them present only once. Sample: PBMCs. The origin of the receptors is a man aged 35 to 55 in good health and CMV-seropositive.

J is TRBJ2-7 and V is TRBV9; D ambiguous. Germline V gene lookup returns CDR1 SGDLS and CDR2 YYNGEE. Trimming pared 0 bases from V and 4 bases from J, leaving 5 bases between. The CDR3 runs 12 residues. CDR3 nucleotides: TGTGCCAGCAGCGTAGAACTATACGAGCAGTACTTC. Translating it yields CASSVELYEQYF.

This CDR3 reads CASSIWGREAYSNQPQHF. The CDR3 DNA reads as TGTGCCAGTAGTATCTGGGGCAGGGAGGCTTATAGCAATCAGCCCCAGCATTTT. This chain links TRBV19 with TRBJ1-5, with TRBD1 as a possible D gene (5 bases). There are 18 residues in the CDR3. With 3 bases removed from V and 0 bases from J, the gap between germline ends came to 18 bases. CDR1 is LNHDA and CDR2 is SQIVND in the germline V gene (reference sequence).

The rearrangement links TRBV11-1 to TRBJ2-2; TRBD2 matches 7 bases. The germline gives CDR1 SGHAT, CDR2 FQDESV (reference sequence). The CDR3 runs to 15 residues. V gave up 4 bases and J gave up 5 bases; unmatched junction bases: 7. The DNA for the CDR3 is TGTGCCAGCAGCTCCCGGACTAGACGTACCGGGGAGCTGTTTTTT. Its translation: CASSSRTRRTGELFF. The full variable domain, in which reference TRBV11-1 and TRBJ2-2 provide the parts outside the CDR3, is EAEVAQSPRYKITEKSQAVAFWCDPISGHATLYWYRQILGQGPELLVQFQDESVVDDSQLPKDRFSAERLKGVDSTLKIQPAELGDSAMYLCASSSRTRRTGELFFGEGSRLTVL.

The chain carries TRBV7-9 and TRBJ2-7; D perhaps matches TRBD2 (5 bases). V lost 5 bases and J lost 5, with 19 bases in between. CDR1 SEHNR and CDR2 FQNEAQ come from the germline V gene (reference sequence). The length of the CDR3 is 15 residues. The CDR3 DNA sequence: TGTGCCAGCAGCGCGGGCTCAGCTGCTCGGGACGAGCAGTACTTC. Translation: CASSAGSAARDEQYF.

This rearrangement joins TRBV30 to TRBJ1-1; tentative D call: TRBD1 (6 bases). CDR3 length: 13 amino acids. V lost 1 base, J lost 7 bases, and 13 bases lay in between. Germline V lookup: CDR1 GTSNPN, CDR2 SVGIG (reference sequence). The CDR3 DNA sequence: TGTGCCTGGAGTGCCATCAGGGGAAGTGAAGCTTTCTTT. It yields the protein CAWSAIRGSEAFF.

The chain recombines TRBV7-2 with TRBJ2-2; 10 bases match TRBD2. Germline-derived CDR1 and CDR2 are SGHTA and FQGNSA. CDR3 size: 16 residues. Trimming removed 3 bases from V and 7 bases from J; junction bases left unmatched: 8. The CDR3 DNA follows: TGTGCCAGCAGCTTTACTAGCGGGGTAACGAGCGGGGAGCTGTTTTTT. Its translation is CASSFTSGVTSGELFF.

V and J are TRBV19 and TRBJ2-7; 12 bases line up with TRBD2. With V trimmed by 10 bases and J by 7 bases, 8 bases remained unmatched. The CDR3 loop spans 13 amino acids. Germline V gives CDR1 LNHDA, CDR2 SQIVND (reference sequence). CDR3 region: CATTLAGGREQYF. CDR3 sequence (DNA): TGTGCCACCACACTAGCGGGAGGTCGTGAGCAGTACTTC.

This rearrangement joins TRBV9 to TRBJ2-5; D might be TRBD1 (6 bases). CDR1 and CDR2 from the germline V gene are SGDLS and YYNGEE. CDR3 length: 15 residues. V gave up 6 bases and J gave up 2 bases, with 17 bases separating them. CDR3 loop: CASTPAGATQETQYF. The CDR3 coding sequence is TGTGCCAGCACTCCGGCAGGGGCTACACAAGAGACCCAGTACTTC.

The gene calls are TRBV30 and TRBJ2-5; tentatively, D is TRBD1 (7 bases). CDR1 is GTSNPN, CDR2 SVGIG, per germline (reference sequence). There are 16 residues in the CDR3. The V gene lost 6 bases and the J gene lost 4 bases, with 24 bases spanning the gap. CDR3 region: CACKNLQGGGGETQYF. The CDR3 DNA is TGTGCCTGCAAAAACCTCCAGGGGGGTGGCGGAGAGACCCAGTACTTC.

The V gene is TRBV7-2, the J gene TRBJ2-7; 7 bases match TRBD2. After removal of 3 bases from V and 0 bases from J, the junction contained 14 bases not matched to a gene. The CDR3 is 18 residues long. The V gene's germline CDR1 is SGHTA and CDR2 FQGNSA. In DNA, the CDR3 is TGTGCCAGCAGCTTCGGGGGGTGGCTAGCTCAGAGCTCCTACGAGCAGTACTTC. Protein: CASSFGGWLAQSSYEQYF.

This sequence joins TRBV6-6 and TRBJ1-1; D call uncertain. This CDR3 is built from 14 residues. Germline-derived CDR1 and CDR2 are MNHNY and SVGAGI (reference sequence). Trimming pared 0 bases from V and 6 bases from J, leaving 11 bases between. CDR3 nucleotides: TGTGCCAGCAGTTACTCGACCGGGGTGGCTGAAGCTTTCTTT. It is translated as CASSYSTGVAEAFF.

The chain carries TRBV5-1 and TRBJ2-7; 9 positions match TRBD1. The CDR3 length is 14 residues. The V and J ends lost 4 bases and 4 bases, in that order; junction bases with no gene match: 6. The germline V gene encodes CDR1 SGHRS and CDR2 YFSETQ. This chain's CDR3 is CASSRTGGGYEQYF. CDR3 nucleotide sequence: TGCGCCAGCAGCCGTACAGGGGGCGGTTACGAGCAGTACTTC.

The rearrangement links TRBV13 to TRBJ2-3, with TRBD2 matching 7 bases. Trimming at V came to 0 bases and at J to 4 bases, leaving 4 bases not matched to a gene. The CDR3 totals 15 residues. The V gene's germline CDR1 is PRHDT and CDR2 FYEKMQ (reference sequence). Written as DNA, the CDR3 is TGTGCCAGCAGCTTAGGGGCGGGAGTTTCAGATACGCAGTATTTT. Translated, it gives CASSLGAGVSDTQYF.

The chain uses TRBV5-1 and TRBJ1-2, with 7 bases fitting TRBD1. The J segment lost 4 bases and the V segment lost 3 bases, leaving 9 bases of the junction unmatched. Per germline, CDR1 SGHRS and CDR2 YFSETQ. The CDR3 loop spans 15 amino acids. The CDR3 spells CASSYSTGTVYGYTF. The CDR3 DNA sequence: TGCGCCAGCAGCTACTCGACAGGGACCGTCTATGGCTACACCTTC. Filled out from reference TRBV5-1 and TRBJ1-2, the complete variable domain reads KAGVTQTPRYLIKTRGQQVTLSCSPISGHRSVSWYQQTPGQGLQFLFEYFSETQRNKGNFPGRFSGRQFSNSRSEMNVSTLELGDSALYLCASSYSTGTVYGYTFGSGTRLTVV.

The chain combines TRBV27 with TRBJ1-3; D unclear. CDR1 and CDR2 from the germline V gene are MNHEY and SMNVEV (reference sequence). This CDR3 spans 13 amino acids. V was cut by 5 bases and J by 4 bases, with 9 bases left in between. This CDR3 reads CASSLRAGNTIYF. The CDR3 nucleotides are TGTGCCAGCAGTCTTCGCGCGGGAAACACCATATATTTT.

The genes are TRBV19 and TRBJ2-1; 12 positions match TRBD2. The CDR3 extends over 18 amino acids. Germline CDR1 reads LNHDA; CDR2 reads SQIVND (reference sequence). After removal of 7 bases from V and 6 bases from J, the junction contained 16 bases not matched to a gene. The CDR3 is CASIDGGLTSGRVNEQFF. DNA of the CDR3: TGTGCCAGTATTGACGGGGGTCTGACTAGCGGGAGAGTCAATGAGCAGTTCTTC.

With respect to this clone: The junction does not match germline at one end; this may be a read error. The chain couples TRBV30 to TRBJ2-2; D call uncertain. CDR1 GTSNPN and CDR2 SVGIG come from the germline V gene (reference sequence). The CDR3 runs to 11 residues. Here the CDR3 DNA reads TGTGCCTGGGGTGTCCTAGGGGAGCTGTTTTTT. Translating it yields CAWGVLGELFF.

J is TRBJ2-1 and V is TRBV6-6, with D perhaps matching TRBD2 (5 bases). Trimming took off 7 bases at V and 3 bases at J, with 16 bases between the two ends. Germline loops: CDR1 MNHNY, CDR2 SVGAGI (reference sequence). This CDR3 is built from 15 residues. CDR3 coding DNA: TGTGCCAGCATTATACTCGAGGGCGGCTACAATGAGCAGTTCTTC. Its translation is CASIILEGGYNEQFF.

V usage is TRBV5-1 and J usage is TRBJ2-7, with 7 bases lining up with TRBD2. V lost 4 bases and J lost 2; bases outside the gene matches: 9. Germline V gene lookup returns CDR1 SGHRS and CDR2 YFSETQ. This CDR3 spans 15 amino acids. The CDR3 reads CASSRGVGKPYEQYF. The CDR3 DNA sequence: TGCGCCAGCAGCCGGGGGGTGGGCAAGCCCTACGAGCAGTACTTC.

The chain joins TRBV19 to TRBJ2-5; 8 nucleotides match TRBD2. The J call may be in error: the DNA end matches TRBJ2-7 better. This CDR3 contains 14 residues. Germline values: CDR1 LNHDA, CDR2 SQIVND (reference sequence). The CDR3, as DNA: TGTGCCAGTAGTGCTGGGCTAGCGGGCTACGAGCAGTACTTC. This gives the protein CASSAGLAGYEQYF.

The V call is TRBV18, the J call TRBJ1-1; D not resolved. CDR3 length: 14 residues. V was pared by 3 bases and J by 3 bases, with 11 bases between. CDR1 and CDR2 from the germline V gene are KGHSH and LQKENI. CDR3 residues: CASSPIGGDTEAFF. CDR3 DNA sequence: TGTGCCAGCTCACCTATAGGAGGTGACACTGAAGCTTTCTTT.

The chain uses TRBV19 and TRBJ2-2; D is ambiguous. This CDR3 spans 14 amino acids. CDR1 is LNHDA and CDR2 is SQIVND in the germline V gene (reference sequence). V was shortened by 4 bases and J by 0 bases, with 6 bases between the two germline ends. The CDR3 protein is CASSTVTNTGELFF. CDR3 sequence (DNA): TGTGCCAGTAGTACAGTAACGAACACCGGGGAGCTGTTTTTT. Full variable domain (remainder filled in from reference TRBV19 and TRBJ2-2): DGGITQSPKYLFRKEGQNVTLSCEQNLNHDAMYWYRQDPGQGLRLIYYSQIVNDFQKGDIAEGYSVSREKKESFPLTVTSAQKNPTAFYLCASSTVTNTGELFFGEGSRLTVL.

A note on this clone: A junction boundary mismatches the germline segment, possibly from a read error. Here the CDR3 reads CSVGGGQNSQYF. CDR3 nucleotide sequence: TGCAGCGTGGGCGGGGGGCAGAACAGTCAGTACTTC. V usage is TRBV29-1 and J usage is TRBJ2-4, with TRBD2 matching 8 bases. The CDR3 length is 12 residues. Germline CDR1 and CDR2: SQVTM and ANQGSEA.

This clone has a single count. V gene TRBV6-5 combines with J gene TRBJ2-3, with 8 bases aligning to TRBD1. This CDR3 contains 15 residues. Germline CDR1 and CDR2: MNHEY and SVGAGI. The junction had 7 bases not matched to a gene; V was cut back by 6 bases and J by 2 bases. CDR3 protein: CASRPGQEYTDTQYF. CDR3 DNA sequence: TGTGCCAGCAGGCCGGGACAGGAGTACACAGATACGCAGTATTTT.

The chain uses TRBV18 and TRBJ2-3; D is undetermined. CDR3 size: 13 residues. The ends were cut back, 5 bases at V and 0 bases at J, with 6 bases in the middle. Germline V gene lookup returns CDR1 KGHSH and CDR2 LQKENI. CDR3 in DNA: TGTGCCAGCTCAGGGCAGAGCACAGATACGCAGTATTTT. It specifies CASSGQSTDTQYF. Based on the CDR3 plus reference TRBV18 and TRBJ2-3, the full variable domain is NAGVMQNPRHLVRRRGQEARLRCSPMKGHSHVYWYRQLPEEGLKFMVYLQKENIIDESGMPKERFSAEFPKEGPSILRIQQVVRGDSAAYFCASSGQSTDTQYFGPGTRLTVL.

V gene TRBV7-9 combines with J gene TRBJ2-3, with unresolved D. Trimming removed 1 base at V and 4 bases at J, with 9 bases between. Germline assignment: CDR1 SEHNR and CDR2 FQNEAQ (reference sequence). The CDR3 totals 14 residues. Written as DNA, the CDR3 is TGTGCCAGCAGCTTAGTCCTCAGGCCAGATACGCAGTATTTT. Translating gives CASSLVLRPDTQYF.